A selection of T cell receptor beta chains follows, all from one sample in a study of PD-1 blockade in classical Hodgkin lymphoma. TCRdb keeps only in-frame clones here, not all; method: immunoSEQ multiplex PCR. Altogether 50,000 to 65,000 clones are present, nearly 90% being singletons, with the ten largest covering about 8%. The sequencing used peripheral blood mononuclear cells (PBMCs), collected before the fourth cycle of nivolumab. The receptors here all came from a human donor with classical Hodgkin lymphoma. CDR3s include the opening cysteine and the closing phenylalanine or tryptophan.

TRBV2	TRBJ2-5	CASSEGGETQYF
TRBV5-6	TRBJ1-2	CASSLEYGYTF
TRBV7-6	TRBJ1-1	CASSLGGGENTEAFF
TRBV5-1	TRBJ1-1	CASSTGQGGAEAFF
TRBV5-1	TRBJ1-4	CASSLTGTAREKLFF
TRBV28	TRBJ1-2	CASRAGRNYGYTF
TRBV28	TRBJ2-2	CASRTPGLAGRTGELFF
TRBV5-1	TRBJ1-1	CASSPPGMNTEAFF
TRBV4-2	TRBJ1-2	CASSHPLRQGAYGYTF
TRBV4-1	TRBJ1-2	CASSQELQELGNYGYTF
TRBV11-2	TRBJ2-1	CASSSPNEQFF
TRBV18	TRBJ1-1	CASSPDRESEAFF
TRBV27	TRBJ1-5	CASPSQPQHF
TRBV5-4	TRBJ2-1	CASSIKQRNEQFF
TRBV5-1	TRBJ2-7	CASSIDRDYEQYF
TRBV6-5	TRBJ2-3	CASSYFGGALDTQYF
TRBV7-9	TRBJ2-7	CASSLVESSAYEQYF